These T cell receptor beta chains were read from a single sample in a study of blood T cell repertoires in COVID-19. The protocol was immunoSEQ multiplex PCR, while the TCRdb copy is restricted to in-frame clones and leaves out a portion. The data contain under 350,000 clones, roughly 86% of them singletons. Sequencing was carried out using PBMCs or T cells enriched from blood (not recorded which). These receptors were obtained from a woman aged 55-70 years who had recovered from COVID-19. Each CDR3 is given with its conserved first and last residue. A D gene is named only where the DNA matches it firmly. Some rows mark clone size as missing; the rest say once, few, many or name a class of expanded clone.

d_call j_call v_call clone_size cdr3_aa cdr3_nt
NA TRBJ2-2 TRBV3-1/TRBV3-2 NA CASSQRAVRGTGELFF TGTGCCAGCAGTCAGCGGGCAGTCCGGGGCACCGGGGAGCTGTTTTTT
NA TRBJ1-2 TRBV5-1 few CASSLERGHYGYTF TGCGCCAGCAGCTTGGAGAGAGGCCACTATGGCTACACCTTC
NA TRBJ1-1 TRBV5-1 few CASSRRLANTEAFF TGCGCCAGCAGCCGCAGGCTTGCGAACACTGAAGCTTTCTTT
TRBD1 TRBJ1-1 TRBV4-1 NA CASSQGPGQGGGTEAFF TGCGCCAGCAGCCAGGGCCCGGGACAGGGAGGTGGCACTGAAGCTTTCTTT
NA TRBJ1-2 TRBV30 NA CAWIDRNYGYTF TGTGCCTGGATAGACAGAAACTATGGCTACACCTTC
NA TRBJ1-2 TRBV7-8 NA CASSPMGGYGYTF TGTGCCAGCAGCCCAATGGGGGGCTATGGCTACACCTTC
NA TRBJ2-7 TRBV28 NA CASSSLGGASIF TGTGCCAGCAGTTCCCTAGGGGGGGCCTCTATTTTC
TRBD1 TRBJ1-5 TRBV2 once CASSEAEQGYQPQHF TGTGCCAGCAGTGAAGCGGAACAGGGGTATCAGCCCCAGCATTTT
TRBD2 TRBJ2-7 TRBV27 NA CASSPGLAVYEQYF TGTGCCAGCAGCCCGGGACTAGCGGTCTACGAGCAGTACTTC
NA TRBJ2-7 TRBV10-1 NA CASSFGVGYEQYF TGCGCCAGCAGTTTCGGGGTGGGCTACGAGCAGTACTTC
TRBD2 TRBJ2-5 TRBV3-1/TRBV3-2 NA CASSPWGLAGELETQYF TGTGCCAGCAGCCCCTGGGGACTAGCGGGAGAATTGGAGACCCAGTACTTC
TRBD1 TRBJ1-1 TRBV3-1/TRBV3-2 once CASSQPGQGIPEAFF TGTGCCAGCAGCCAACCGGGACAGGGGATTCCTGAAGCTTTCTTT
NA TRBJ1-2 TRBV5-1 NA CASTPGFFGQGAQEGGYTF NA
TRBD1 TRBJ2-7 TRBV27 NA CASIGQGAVGEQYF TGTGCCAGCATTGGACAGGGGGCGGTGGGCGAGCAGTACTTC
NA TRBJ1-3 TRBV2 NA CASSGPGGNTIYF TGTGCCAGCAGTGGCCCGGGAGGAAACACCATATATTTT
TRBD2 TRBJ2-7 TRBV28 NA CASNPRGAGGPSGEQYF TGTGCCAGCAACCCGAGGGGAGCGGGAGGGCCCTCAGGAGAGCAGTACTTC
NA TRBJ2-5 TRBV12-5 NA CASGKGHWETQYF TGTGCTAGTGGTAAGGGACATTGGGAGACCCAGTACTTC
TRBD2 TRBJ2-5 TRBV5-1 NA CASSLGLAGGETQYF TGCGCCAGCAGCTTGGGACTAGCGGGGGGGGAGACCCAGTACTTC
NA TRBJ2-7 TRBV28 NA CASRHQGSAYEQYF TGTGCCAGCCGTCATCAGGGGTCGGCCTACGAGCAGTACTTC
NA TRBJ2-2 TRBV7-3 NA CASSLWARGGDGELFF TGTGCCAGCAGCTTATGGGCCCGGGGCGGGGACGGGGAGCTGTTTTTT